This T cell receptor beta chain comes out of a study of CD8 T cells in Susac syndrome (dated by TCRdb to between 2018 and 2020). Background on the whole study: Among the Susac syndrome patients who were sequenced, clinically active disease was present in about six and clinical remission was observed in 8 or 9. Susac syndrome patients were therapy-naive, on corticosteroids (some also receiving IVIg), or on IVIg alone at blood withdrawal. The study used repertoire sequencing to test whether antigen drove CD8+ T cell activation and differentiation in Susac syndrome. Overall study outcomes, separate from this receptor: In the CD4+ T cell repertoire of Susac syndrome patients, clonal expansion was not detected. The TCR sequencing and HLA analysis was acknowledged to have included a relatively small number of individuals.

Measured from the cysteine to the phenylalanine, the CDR3 is 12 residues long. CDR3 DNA is the only sequence kept; it has 36 bases, read in frame from the first base. V loses 7 bases of germline sequence and J loses 4 bases, and the interval between the two ends is 13 bases. CDR1 and CDR2 (GTSNPN, SVGIG) derive from the germline V gene (reference sequence). RNA was extracted using the RNeasy kit, and roughly 0.5 to 1 microgram was reverse transcribed with random hexamers. The immunoSEQ multiplex PCR assay, which covers 54 Vbeta and 13 Jbeta segments, was used to amplify TCR beta CDR3 regions. PCR amplification bias was corrected by using a synthetic template baseline for primer optimization and computational correction. Processing in the source paper ran as follows. Reads were annotated to V, D and J genes according to IMGT and were analyzed with immunoSEQ Analyzer, with only productive sequences retained. To calculate clonality, Shannon entropy was normalized by log2 of the number of productive unique sequences and then subtracted from one. For each patient and control, public and private clones were evaluated within the 100 most prevalent clones. A clone was defined as Susac-specific if it was absent from the healthy and MS cohorts, from some 1,100 published viral clones and from other ImmuneACCESS disease sequences. The public reads were run again by TCRdb, first through fastp at Q25 and then through MiXCR, and only productive beta chains were kept. Each entry merges the rows of one CDR3 protein and shows their most common DNA and genes. These V and J calls derive from TCRdb rather than the authors' analysis. The sample data list 95,000 to 150,000 distinct CDR3 sequences, and just over 95% of these were observed just once. 0.13% to 0.15% of the sample belongs to the ten largest clones.

Peripheral blood CD8+ and CD4+ T cells from healthy donors, Susac syndrome patients and multiple sclerosis patients were profiled using high-throughput TCR beta sequencing. The Susac syndrome patients fulfilled recently defined diagnostic criteria for either definite or probable disease. Bulk CD8+ and CD4+ T cells were purified by magnetic negative isolation, whereas CD8+ TEMRA cells were enriched by FACS. Blood was collected in EDTA tubes and processed within 24 hours, with PBMCs isolated through density gradient centrifugation. PBMCs destined for TCR sequencing were cryopreserved in liquid nitrogen and later thawed in a 37 °C water bath. The sorted or isolated CD4+, CD8+ and CD8+ TEMRA cells reached a purity of at least 90%. As for this clonotype: It has no known antigen specificity. No much larger clone exists at a distance of one base, and base qualities are not known.

Rearrangement joined TRBV30 to TRBJ2-5, with the identity of the D gene unclear. Sequencing used CD4+ T cells from PBMCs. This receptor was obtained from a human donor with Susac syndrome. The CDR3: CASLTTGETQYF. The sequence in DNA is TGTGCCTCCCTGACGACGGGAGAGACCCAGTACTTC.